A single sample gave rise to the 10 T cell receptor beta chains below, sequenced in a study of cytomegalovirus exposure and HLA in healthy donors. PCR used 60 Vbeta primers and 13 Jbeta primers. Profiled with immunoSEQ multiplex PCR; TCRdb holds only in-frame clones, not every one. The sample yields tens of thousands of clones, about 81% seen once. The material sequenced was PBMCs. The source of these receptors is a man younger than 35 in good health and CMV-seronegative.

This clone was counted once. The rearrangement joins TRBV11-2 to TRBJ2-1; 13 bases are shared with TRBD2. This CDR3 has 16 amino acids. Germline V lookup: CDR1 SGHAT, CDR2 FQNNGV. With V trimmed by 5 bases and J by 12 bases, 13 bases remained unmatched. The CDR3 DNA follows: TGTGCCAGCAGCGCCGGGACTAGCGGGAAGGGTATGGGGCAGTTCTTC. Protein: CASSAGTSGKGMGQFF.

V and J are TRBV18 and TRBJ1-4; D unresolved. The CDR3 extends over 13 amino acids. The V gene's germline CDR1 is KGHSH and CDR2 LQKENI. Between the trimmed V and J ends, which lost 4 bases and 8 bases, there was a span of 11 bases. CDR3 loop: CASSRRLTEKLFF. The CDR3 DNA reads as TGTGCCAGCTCACGCCGACTCACCGAAAAACTGTTTTTT.

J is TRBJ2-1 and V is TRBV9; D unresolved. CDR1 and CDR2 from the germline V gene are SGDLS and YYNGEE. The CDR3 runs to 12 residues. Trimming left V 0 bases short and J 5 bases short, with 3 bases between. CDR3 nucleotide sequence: TGTGCCAGCAGCGTAGCTGACAATGAGCAGTTCTTC. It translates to CASSVADNEQFF.

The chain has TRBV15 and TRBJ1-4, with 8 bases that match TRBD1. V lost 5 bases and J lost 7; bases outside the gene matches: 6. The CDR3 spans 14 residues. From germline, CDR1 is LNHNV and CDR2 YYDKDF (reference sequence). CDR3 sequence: CATSDTGGGEKLFF. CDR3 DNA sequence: TGTGCCACCAGCGATACAGGGGGAGGTGAAAAACTGTTTTTT.

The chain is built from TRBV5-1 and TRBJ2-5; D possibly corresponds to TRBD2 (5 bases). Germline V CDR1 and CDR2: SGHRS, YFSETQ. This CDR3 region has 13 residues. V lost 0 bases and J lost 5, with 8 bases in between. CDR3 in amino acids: CASSLGGGETQYF. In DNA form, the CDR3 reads TGCGCCAGCAGCTTGGGAGGAGGCGAGACCCAGTACTTC.

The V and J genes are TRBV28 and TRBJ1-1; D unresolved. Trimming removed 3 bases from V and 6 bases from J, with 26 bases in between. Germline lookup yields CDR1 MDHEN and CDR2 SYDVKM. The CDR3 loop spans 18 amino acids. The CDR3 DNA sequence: TGTGCCAGCAGTTTTCGTCGGGAAAGGGTCCAGAAGAATGCTGAAGCTTTCTTT. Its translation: CASSFRRERVQKNAEAFF.

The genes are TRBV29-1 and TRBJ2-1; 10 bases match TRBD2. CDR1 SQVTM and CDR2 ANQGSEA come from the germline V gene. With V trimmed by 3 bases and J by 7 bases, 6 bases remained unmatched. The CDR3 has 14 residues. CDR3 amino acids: CSVEWTSGYNEQFF. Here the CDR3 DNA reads TGCAGCGTTGAGTGGACTAGCGGTTATAATGAGCAGTTCTTC.

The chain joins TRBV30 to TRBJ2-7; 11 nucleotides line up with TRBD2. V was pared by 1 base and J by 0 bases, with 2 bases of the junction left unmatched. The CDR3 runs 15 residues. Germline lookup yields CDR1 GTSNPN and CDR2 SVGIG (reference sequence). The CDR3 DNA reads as TGTGCCTGGAGTGGACTAGCGGGATTCTCCTACGAGCAGTACTTC. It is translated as CAWSGLAGFSYEQYF.

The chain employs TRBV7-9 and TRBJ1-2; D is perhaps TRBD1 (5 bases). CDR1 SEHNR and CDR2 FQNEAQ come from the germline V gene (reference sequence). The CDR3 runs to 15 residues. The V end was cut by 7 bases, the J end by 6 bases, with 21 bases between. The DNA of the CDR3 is TGTGCCAGCACCCTAGCAGCCATGGGGGGAGATGGCTACACCTTC. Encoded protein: CASTLAAMGGDGYTF.

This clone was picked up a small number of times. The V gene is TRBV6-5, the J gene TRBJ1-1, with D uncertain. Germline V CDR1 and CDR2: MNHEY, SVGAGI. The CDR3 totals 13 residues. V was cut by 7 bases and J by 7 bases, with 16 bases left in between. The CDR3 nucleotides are TGTGCCAGCACGATTAAGGGAGTCGGTGAAGCTTTCTTT. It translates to CASTIKGVGEAFF.